This T cell receptor beta chain was recovered during a study of T-cell reconstitution after alpha-beta-depleted transplantation in children. This clonotype has a count of ten or more. Unique molecular identifiers featured in how the TCRbeta library was prepared. From the PCR reads, TCRdb called clonotypes with MiXCR, one entry per CDR3 protein. This table has some 600,000 distinct CDR3 sequences, roughly 17% appearing once. The CDR3 is made up of 16 amino acids. Trimming left V 0 bases short and J 5 bases short, with 16 bases between. Germline CDR1 and CDR2: MNHEY and SVGAGI. The chain employs TRBV6-5 and TRBJ2-5; the D is unclear. The source is a human donor who donated a stem cell graft to a child with acute myeloid leukemia. Sequencing used PBMCs from the stem cell graft donor, obtained from the stem cell graft. CDR3 nucleotides: TGTGCCAGCAGTTACTCGAGAATCACTTTGAGGGAGACCCAGTACTTC. It specifies CASSYSRITLRETQYF.